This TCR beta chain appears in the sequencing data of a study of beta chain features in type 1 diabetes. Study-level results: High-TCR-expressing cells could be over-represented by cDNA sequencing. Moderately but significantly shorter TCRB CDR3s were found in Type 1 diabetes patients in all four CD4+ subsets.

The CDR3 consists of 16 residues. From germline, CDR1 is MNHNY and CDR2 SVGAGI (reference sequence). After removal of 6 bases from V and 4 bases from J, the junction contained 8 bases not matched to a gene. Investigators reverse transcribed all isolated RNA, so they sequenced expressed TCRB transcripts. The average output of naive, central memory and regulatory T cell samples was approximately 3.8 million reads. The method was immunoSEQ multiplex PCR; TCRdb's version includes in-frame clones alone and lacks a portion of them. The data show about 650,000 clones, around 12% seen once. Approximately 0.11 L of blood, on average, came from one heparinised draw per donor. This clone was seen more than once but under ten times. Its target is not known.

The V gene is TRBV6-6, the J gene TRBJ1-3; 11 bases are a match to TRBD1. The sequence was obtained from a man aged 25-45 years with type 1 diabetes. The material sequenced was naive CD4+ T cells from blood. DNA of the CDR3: TGTGCCAGCAGCCCTAGGACAGGGGGCTACGGAAACACCATATATTTT. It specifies CASSPRTGGYGNTIYF.